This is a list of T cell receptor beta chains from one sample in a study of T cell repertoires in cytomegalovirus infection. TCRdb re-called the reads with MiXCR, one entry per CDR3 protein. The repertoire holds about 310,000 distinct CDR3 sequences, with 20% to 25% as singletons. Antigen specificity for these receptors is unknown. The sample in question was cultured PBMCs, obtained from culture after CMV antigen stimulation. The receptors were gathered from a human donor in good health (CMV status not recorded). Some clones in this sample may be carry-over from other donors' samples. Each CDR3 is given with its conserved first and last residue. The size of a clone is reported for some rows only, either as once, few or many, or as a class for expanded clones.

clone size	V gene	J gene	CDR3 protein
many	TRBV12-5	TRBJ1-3	CASGSGVIGNTIYF
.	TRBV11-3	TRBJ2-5	CASSADGPPETQYF
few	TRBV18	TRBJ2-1	CASSPQGSGQFF
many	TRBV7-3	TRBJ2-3	CASSLIGTDTQYF
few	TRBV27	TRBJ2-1	CASSPSSLPIAQFF
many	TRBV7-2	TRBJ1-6	CASSPTEGSNSPLHF
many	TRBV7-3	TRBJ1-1	CASSLGSVTEAFF
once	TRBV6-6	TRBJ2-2	CASRRGTGELFF
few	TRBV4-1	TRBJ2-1	CASSQASGWAREEQFF
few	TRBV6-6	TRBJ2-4	CASSRMTGLAKNIQYF
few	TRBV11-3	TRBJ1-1	CASSSKGVTEAFF
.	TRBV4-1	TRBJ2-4	CASSQELRETRNIQYF
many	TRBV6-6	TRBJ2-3	CASSYSLSYGDTQYF
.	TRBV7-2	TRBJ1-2	CASSSRTENYGYTF
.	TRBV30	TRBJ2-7	CAWKDNALEQYF
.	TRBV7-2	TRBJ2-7	CASSLPSYPYEQYF
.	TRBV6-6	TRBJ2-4	CASTGGIQYF
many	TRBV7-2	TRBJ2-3	CASSLGGLAVQDTQYF